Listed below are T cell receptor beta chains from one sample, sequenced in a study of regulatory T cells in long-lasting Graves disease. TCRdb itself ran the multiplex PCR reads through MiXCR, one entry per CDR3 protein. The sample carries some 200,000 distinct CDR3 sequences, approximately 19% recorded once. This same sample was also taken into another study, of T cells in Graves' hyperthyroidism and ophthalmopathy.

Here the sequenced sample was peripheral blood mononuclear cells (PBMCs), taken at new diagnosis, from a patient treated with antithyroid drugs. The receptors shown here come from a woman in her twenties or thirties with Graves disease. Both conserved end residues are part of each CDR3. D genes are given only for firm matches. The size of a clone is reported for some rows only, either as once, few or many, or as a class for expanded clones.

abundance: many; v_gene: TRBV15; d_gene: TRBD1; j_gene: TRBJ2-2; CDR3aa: CATSRPRGTGRTGELFF; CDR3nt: TGTGCCACCAGCAGGCCTAGGGGGACAGGGAGAACCGGGGAGCTGTTTTTT
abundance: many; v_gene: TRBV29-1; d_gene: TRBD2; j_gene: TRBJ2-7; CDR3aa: CSVEDAQRGGHEQYF; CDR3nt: TGCAGCGTTGAAGATGCACAGCGGGGGGGCCACGAGCAGTACTTC
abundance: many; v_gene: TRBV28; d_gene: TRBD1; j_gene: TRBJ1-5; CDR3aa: CASSPGGGQPQHF; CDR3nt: TGTGCCAGCTCTCCAGGGGGTGGACAGCCCCAGCATTTT
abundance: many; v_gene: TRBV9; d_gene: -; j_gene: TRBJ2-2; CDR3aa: CASSVAPDTGELFF; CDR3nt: TGTGCCAGCAGCGTAGCGCCAGACACCGGGGAGCTGTTTTTT
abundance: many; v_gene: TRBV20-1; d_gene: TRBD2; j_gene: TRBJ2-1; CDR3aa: CSAFPVAGGQDEQFF; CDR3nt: TGCAGTGCTTTCCCAGTAGCGGGAGGGCAGGATGAGCAGTTCTTC
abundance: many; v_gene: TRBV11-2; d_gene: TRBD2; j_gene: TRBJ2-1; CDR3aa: CASSWGTRVNEQFF; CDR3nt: TGTGCCAGCAGCTGGGGGACTAGGGTCAATGAGCAGTTCTTC
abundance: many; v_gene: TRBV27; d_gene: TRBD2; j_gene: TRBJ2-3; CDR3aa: CASTTFVAGITDTQYF; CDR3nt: TGTGCCAGCACCACCTTTGTAGCGGGGATCACAGATACGCAGTATTTT
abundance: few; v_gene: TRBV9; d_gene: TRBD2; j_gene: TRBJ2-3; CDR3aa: CASSPRSTSVGGDTQYF; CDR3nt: TGTGCCAGCAGCCCTCGAAGCACCAGCGTGGGGGGGGATACGCAGTATTTT
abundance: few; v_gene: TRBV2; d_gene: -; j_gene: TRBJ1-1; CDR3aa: CASTLIQATEAFF; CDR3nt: TGTGCCAGCACCCTCATCCAGGCCACTGAAGCTTTCTTT
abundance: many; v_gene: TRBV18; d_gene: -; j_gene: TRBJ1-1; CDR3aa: CASSPVLGNTEAFF; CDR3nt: TGTGCCAGCTCACCCGTACTCGGGAACACTGAAGCTTTCTTT
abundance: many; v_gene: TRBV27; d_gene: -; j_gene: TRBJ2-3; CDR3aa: CASSLGGLSTDTQYF; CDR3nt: TGTGCCAGCAGTTTAGGTGGTCTAAGTACAGATACGCAGTATTTT
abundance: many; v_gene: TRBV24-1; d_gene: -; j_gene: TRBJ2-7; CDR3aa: CATSDSSGYPKQYF; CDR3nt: TGTGCCACCAGTGATTCAAGCGGTTATCCGAAGCAGTACTTC
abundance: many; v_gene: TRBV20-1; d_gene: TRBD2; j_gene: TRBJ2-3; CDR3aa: CSAMTPGTSGGTQYF; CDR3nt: TGCAGTGCTATGACCCCCGGGACTAGCGGGGGTACGCAGTATTTT
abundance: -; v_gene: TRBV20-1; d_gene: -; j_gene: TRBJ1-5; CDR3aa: CSAQQGTGNQPQHF; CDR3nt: TGCAGTGCTCAGCAGGGAACAGGCAATCAGCCCCAGCATTTT
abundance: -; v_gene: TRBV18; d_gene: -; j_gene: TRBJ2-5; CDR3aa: CASSLQGAETQYF; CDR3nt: TGTGCCAGCTCACTACAGGGAGCAGAGACCCAGTACTTC
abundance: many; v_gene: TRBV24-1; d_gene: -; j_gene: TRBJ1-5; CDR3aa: CATSVGGTDQPQHF; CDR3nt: TGTGCCACCAGTGTAGGAGGGACCGACCAGCCCCAGCATTTT
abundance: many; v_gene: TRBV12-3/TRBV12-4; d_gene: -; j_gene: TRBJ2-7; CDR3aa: CASSLAGTGYEQYF; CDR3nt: TGTGCCAGCAGTTTAGCAGGGACCGGCTACGAGCAGTACTTC